This TCR beta chain emerged from a study of blood T cell repertoires in COVID-19. Study-level information: The United States, Italy and Spain provided the acute and convalescent COVID-19 samples.

Germline V gene sequence: CDR1 MNHEY, CDR2 SVGAGI. V dropped 6 bases and J dropped 8; count of bases not matched to a gene: 9. CDR3 length: 14 residues. As handled by the study authors: For nucleated cells, counts were estimated from reference gene primer amplification. Produced via immunoSEQ multiplex PCR; TCRdb's table is partial and in-frame only. V, J and clone size reflect that table, while D and trimming were determined from the DNA. The repertoire holds 390,000 or so clones, about 90% seen once, with around 9.3% in the top ten. This TCR derives from a woman in her thirties with COVID-19, enrolled during active disease. The chain combines TRBV6-5 with TRBJ2-1; the match to TRBD2 covers 8 bases. The specimen was peripheral blood. CDR3 nucleotides: TGTGCCAGCAGGCGGGAGGTTTGGGGCGATGAGCAGTTCTTC. It encodes CASRREVWGDEQFF.